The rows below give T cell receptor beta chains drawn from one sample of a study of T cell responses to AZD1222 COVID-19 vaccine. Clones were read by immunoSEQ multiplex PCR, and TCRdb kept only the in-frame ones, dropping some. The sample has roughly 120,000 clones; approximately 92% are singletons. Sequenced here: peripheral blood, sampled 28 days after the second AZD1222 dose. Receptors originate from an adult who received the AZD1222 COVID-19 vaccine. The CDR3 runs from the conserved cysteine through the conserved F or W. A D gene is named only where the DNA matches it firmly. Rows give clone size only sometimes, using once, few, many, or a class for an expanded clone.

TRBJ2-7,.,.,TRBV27,CASSLSRATYEQYF,TGTGCCAGCAGTTTATCTAGGGCCACCTACGAGCAGTACTTC
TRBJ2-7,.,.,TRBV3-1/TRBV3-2,CASSRNEGPYEQYF,TGTGCCAGCAGCCGGAACGAGGGCCCCTACGAGCAGTACTTC
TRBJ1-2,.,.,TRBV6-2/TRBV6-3,CASSYPEYGYTF,TGTGCCAGCAGTTATCCCGAGTATGGCTACACCTTC
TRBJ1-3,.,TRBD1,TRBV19,CASSTTGDPGNTIYF,TGTGCCAGTAGTACCACAGGGGATCCTGGAAACACCATATATTTT
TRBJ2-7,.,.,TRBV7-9,CASSLAPGDPYEQYF,TGTGCCAGCAGCTTAGCACCCGGGGACCCCTACGAGCAGTACTTC
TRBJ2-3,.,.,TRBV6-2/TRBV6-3,CASSYVHADTQYF,TGTGCCAGCAGTTACGTTCACGCAGATACGCAGTATTTT
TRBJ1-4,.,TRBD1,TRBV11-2,CASSLGGGQGAANEKLFF,TGTGCCAGCAGCCTAGGTGGGGGACAGGGGGCAGCTAATGAAAAACTGTTTTTT
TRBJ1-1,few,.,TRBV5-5,CASSLGLPRASFERAEAFF,TGTGCCAGCAGCTTGGGGTTACCCCGGGCCTCGTTTGAAAGAGCTGAAGCTTTCTTT
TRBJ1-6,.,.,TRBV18,CASSPRGGGEVSPLHF,TGTGCCAGCTCACCTAGGGGCGGCGGGGAGGTATCACCCCTCCACTTT
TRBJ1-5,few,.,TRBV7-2,CASSLASISNQPQHF,TGTGCCAGCAGCTTAGCGTCGATTAGCAATCAGCCCCAGCATTTT
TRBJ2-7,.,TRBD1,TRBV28,CASRMRGYGTGSHEQYF,TGTGCCAGCAGGATGAGGGGATACGGGACAGGGTCCCACGAGCAGTACTTC
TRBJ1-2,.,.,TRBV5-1,CASSSGGLNYGYTF,TGCGCCAGCAGCTCGGGGGGTCTGAACTATGGCTACACCTTC
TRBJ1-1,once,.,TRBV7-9,CASSFSGAYTEAFF,TGTGCCAGCAGCTTCTCAGGGGCGTACACTGAAGCTTTCTTT
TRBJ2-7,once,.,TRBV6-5,CASRSAPASSYEQYF,TGTGCCAGCCGCTCCGCCCCTGCATCCTCCTACGAGCAGTACTTC
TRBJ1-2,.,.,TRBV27,CASRGNYGYTF,TGTGCCAGCCGGGGAAACTATGGCTACACCTTC
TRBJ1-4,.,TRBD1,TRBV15,CATSRDGTGKGVEKLFF,TGTGCCACCAGCAGAGACGGGACAGGGAAGGGGGTAGAAAAACTGTTTTTT
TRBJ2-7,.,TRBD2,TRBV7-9,CASSPHSRGGAPYEQYF,TGTGCCAGCAGCCCACACTCTCGGGGGGGAGCCCCCTACGAGCAGTACTTC
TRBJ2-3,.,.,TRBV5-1,CASSLRQTTDTQYF,TGCGCCAGCAGCTTGAGGCAGACTACAGATACGCAGTATTTT
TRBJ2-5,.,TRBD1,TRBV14,CASSPRTGGRETQYF,TGTGCCAGCAGCCCCCGGACAGGGGGCCGGGAGACCCAGTACTTC
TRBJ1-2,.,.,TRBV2,CASSFQNTNGYTF,TGTGCCAGCAGTTTCCAGAATACAAATGGCTACACCTTC
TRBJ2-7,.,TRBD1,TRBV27,CASSLEVSTGGRYEQYF,TGTGCCAGCAGTTTGGAAGTATCGACAGGGGGTAGGTACGAGCAGTACTTC
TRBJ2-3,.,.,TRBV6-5,CASSYSPGSTDTQYF,TGTGCCAGCAGTTACTCACCGGGGAGCACAGATACGCAGTATTTT
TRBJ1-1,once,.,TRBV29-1,CSVDQTGPEAFF,TGCAGCGTTGACCAAACAGGGCCAGAAGCTTTCTTT
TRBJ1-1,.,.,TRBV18,CASSPRTAEAFF,TGTGCCAGCTCACCACGGACAGCAGAAGCTTTCTTT
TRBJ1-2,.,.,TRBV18,CASSPGVGGEYGYTF,TGTGCCAGCTCACCGGGCGTTGGGGGGGAGTATGGCTACACCTTC
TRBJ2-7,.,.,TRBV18,CASSPPGRSSYEQYF,TGTGCCAGCTCACCACCAGGACGTAGCTCCTACGAGCAGTACTTC
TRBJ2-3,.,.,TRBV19,CASSMTSTGSTDTQYF,TGTGCCAGTAGTATGACCTCGACAGGTAGCACAGATACGCAGTATTTT
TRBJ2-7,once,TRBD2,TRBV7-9,CASSYLSGGAYEQYF,TGTGCCAGCAGCTACCTTAGCGGGGGGGCTTACGAGCAGTACTTC
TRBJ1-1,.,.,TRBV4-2,CASSQDRPNTEAFF,TGTGCCAGCAGCCAAGACAGACCGAACACTGAAGCTTTCTTT
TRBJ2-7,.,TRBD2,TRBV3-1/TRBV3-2,CASSPDSGPYEQYF,TGTGCCAGCAGCCCAGATAGCGGGCCTTACGAGCAGTACTTC
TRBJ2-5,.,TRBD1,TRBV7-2,CASSHKGAQETQYF,TGTGCCAGCAGCCACAAGGGGGCCCAAGAGACCCAGTACTTC
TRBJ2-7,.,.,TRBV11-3,CASSLGPSGAYEQYF,TGTGCCAGCAGCTTAGGACCCAGCGGAGCCTACGAGCAGTACTTC
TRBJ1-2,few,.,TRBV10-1,CASSPRGGDIGGYTF,TGCGCCAGCAGCCCTAGAGGTGGGGACATTGGTGGCTACACCTTC
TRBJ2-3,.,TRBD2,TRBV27,CASSLSGGTDTQYF,TGTGCCAGCAGTCTTAGCGGGGGGACAGATACGCAGTATTTT
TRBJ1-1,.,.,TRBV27,CASSFKRNTEAFF,TGTGCCAGCAGTTTTAAGAGGAACACTGAAGCTTTCTTT
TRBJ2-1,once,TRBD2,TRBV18,CASSPPVSGGNEQFF,TGTGCCAGCTCACCCCCGGTTAGCGGGGGGAATGAGCAGTTCTTC
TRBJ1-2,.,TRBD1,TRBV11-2,CASSQTRDSGYTF,TGTGCCAGCAGCCAAACCCGGGACAGCGGCTACACCTTC
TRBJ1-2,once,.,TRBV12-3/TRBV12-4,CASSLQTSYGYTF,TGTGCCAGCAGTTTGCAGACTAGCTATGGCTACACCTTC
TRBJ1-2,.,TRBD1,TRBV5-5,CASSSRRGAVDGYTF,TGTGCCAGCAGCTCCCGCAGGGGGGCCGTCGATGGCTACACCTTC
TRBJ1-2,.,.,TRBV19,CASTPSQAAGYTF,TGTGCCAGTACCCCCTCCCAGGCGGCTGGCTACACCTTC
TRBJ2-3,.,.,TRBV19,CASNRGSDTQYF,TGTGCCAGTAACCGGGGCTCAGATACGCAGTATTTT
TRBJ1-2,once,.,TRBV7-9,CASSLGRLGPNYGYTF,TGTGCCAGCAGCTTAGGGCGTTTGGGCCCTAACTATGGCTACACCTTC
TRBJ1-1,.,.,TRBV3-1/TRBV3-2,CASSQEGDTEAFF,TGTGCCAGCAGCCAAGAGGGGGACACTGAAGCTTTCTTT
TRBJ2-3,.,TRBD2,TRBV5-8,CASPTGWSGGYTDTQYF,TGTGCCAGCCCCACCGGGTGGAGCGGGGGGTACACAGATACGCAGTATTTT
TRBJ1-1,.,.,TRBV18,CASSPEQQGRNTEAFF,TGTGCCAGCTCACCGGAGCAACAGGGTAGGAACACTGAAGCTTTCTTT
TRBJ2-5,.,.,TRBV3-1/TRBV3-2,CASSQDEGTRVGLQQETQYF,TGTGCCAGCAGCCAAGATGAAGGGACACGGGTGGGTCTGCAACAAGAGACCCAGTACTTC
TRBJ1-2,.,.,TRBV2,CASSEEGNYGYTF,TGTGCCAGCAGTGAGGAAGGGAACTATGGCTACACCTTC
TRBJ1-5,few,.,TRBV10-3,CAISELRAQPQHF,TGTGCCATCAGTGAGTTAAGGGCTCAGCCCCAGCATTTT
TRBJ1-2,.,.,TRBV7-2,CASSLRRGGYTF,TGTGCCAGCAGCTTACGGAGGGGAGGCTACACCTTC
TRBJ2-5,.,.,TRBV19,CASSKQGQETQYF,TGTGCCAGTAGTAAACAGGGCCAAGAGACCCAGTACTTC
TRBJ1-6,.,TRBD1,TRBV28,CASSSGQENSPLHF,TGTGCCAGCAGTTCCGGACAGGAGAACTCACCCCTCCACTTT